This T cell receptor beta chain originates from a study of blood T cell repertoires in COVID-19. The wider study: From the United States, Italy and Spain came samples of acute and convalescent COVID-19.

Method: immunoSEQ multiplex PCR; TCRdb's copy keeps in-frame clones and lacks some. The sample has some 240,000 clones, 82% seen once. The sequence was obtained from a woman aged 55-69 years with active or convalescent COVID-19. Source material: peripheral blood.

The DNA for the CDR3 is TGTGCCAGTAGTATAGTTAAACAGGGGAATAGCAATCAGCCCCAGCATTTT. It is translated as CASSIVKQGNSNQPQHF. The V gene is TRBV19, the J gene TRBJ1-5, with 7 nucleotides matching TRBD1. Germline V gene data show CDR1 as LNHDA and CDR2 as SQIVND (reference sequence). The CDR3 loop spans 17 amino acids. Trimming took 1 base from V and 0 from J; bases not matched to a gene: 6.